This entry lists 21 T cell receptor beta chains sequenced from one sample in a study of T cell responses to AZD1222 COVID-19 vaccine (dated by TCRdb to the early 2020s). Read against the paper, the sample's time point label means: about 28 days (+/-7) after the second vaccine dose. Libraries were made using the immunoSEQ multiplex PCR assay. The table was pulled from immuneACCESS by TCRdb, which kept in-frame rearrangements only. Such tables lose some clones; where checked, under half of the loss comes from unresolved V genes, and the rest has no known cause. For this sample the table gives some 130,000 clones, of which roughly nine tenths were detected only once. Of the sample, approximately 9.4% is held by the ten largest clones. Material: peripheral blood, obtained 28 days after the second AZD1222 dose. These receptors all come from an adult who received the AZD1222 COVID-19 vaccine.

The gene calls are TRBV14 and TRBJ1-1; D is perhaps TRBD1 (5 bases). This CDR3 contains 16 residues. Per germline, CDR1 SGHDN and CDR2 FVKESK. V lost 4 bases to trimming and J lost 0 bases, with 15 bases between them. The CDR3 reads CASSLHRGAMNTEAFF. The DNA for the CDR3 is TGTGCCAGCAGCCTACATCGAGGGGCTATGAACACTGAAGCTTTCTTT.

V is TRBV30 and J is TRBJ1-6, with a weak D call TRBD1 (6 bases). In germline, CDR1 is GTSNPN, CDR2 SVGIG (reference sequence). The V gene lost 2 bases and the J gene lost 6 bases, with 8 bases spanning the gap. The CDR3 is 13 residues long. CDR3 loop: CAWSLDSNSPLHF. DNA for the CDR3: TGTGCCTGGAGTCTGGACAGTAATTCACCCCTCCACTTT.

The chain combines TRBV30 with TRBJ1-5; TRBD1 matches 11 bases. The V segment lost 0 bases and the J segment 0 bases; nucleotides outside the gene matches: 10. Germline CDR1 is GTSNPN and CDR2 is SVGIG (reference sequence). The CDR3 consists of 19 residues. Here the CDR3 reads CAWSVYRDRGKFSNQPQHF. In DNA form, the CDR3 reads TGTGCCTGGAGTGTTTACCGGGACAGGGGGAAATTTAGCAATCAGCCCCAGCATTTT.

This clone was seen a few times. This chain joins TRBV6-2 or TRBV6-3 and TRBJ1-2; TRBD1 agrees at 8 bases. The CDR3 extends over 15 amino acids. The junction had 9 bases not matched to a gene; V was cut back by 6 bases and J by 3 bases. Per germline, CDR1 MNHEY and CDR2 SVGEGT. The CDR3 DNA reads TGTGCCAGCAGCCCCACGTCGGACAGGGACTATGGCTACACCTTC. Amino acid sequence: CASSPTSDRDYGYTF.

J is TRBJ2-7 and V is TRBV28, with 9 positions matching TRBD1. The V gene's germline CDR1 is MDHEN and CDR2 SYDVKM. The CDR3 consists of 15 residues. The junction had 4 bases not matched to a gene; V was cut back by 2 bases and J by 2 bases. The CDR3 sequence is CASSLPGQGTYEQYF. The CDR3 DNA reads as TGTGCCAGCAGTTTACCGGGACAGGGCACCTACGAGCAGTACTTC.

The V and J genes are TRBV3-1 (or the pseudogene TRBV3-2) and TRBJ2-3, with D possibly matching TRBD2 (5 bases). Germline CDR1 is LGHDT and CDR2 is YNNKEL (reference sequence). V lost 0 bases and J 6 bases, leaving 10 bases between the germline ends. The CDR3 loop spans 14 amino acids. The CDR3 coding sequence is TGTGCCAGCAGCCAAGAACTAGGCCAGGATACGCAGTATTTT. Amino acids: CASSQELGQDTQYF.

This rearrangement joins TRBV19 to TRBJ1-2; the D gene is possibly TRBD1 (6 bases). Trimming stripped 6 bases from V and 0 bases from J, with 17 bases between. Looked up from germline, CDR1 is LNHDA and CDR2 is SQIVND (reference sequence). The CDR3 length is 16 residues. The CDR3 nucleotides read TGTGCCAGTAGCAGGACCGGGACAAACCCTAACTATGGCTACACCTTC. Translation gives CASSRTGTNPNYGYTF.

This clone has just a few counts. The chain uses TRBV27 and TRBJ2-3, with unresolved D. From germline, CDR1 is MNHEY and CDR2 SMNVEV (reference sequence). V lost 4 bases and J 3 bases, leaving 2 bases between the germline ends. The CDR3 is made up of 11 amino acids. The chain's CDR3 is CASSSTDTQYF. The CDR3 nucleotides are TGTGCCAGCAGTTCGACAGATACGCAGTATTTT.

This chain links TRBV18 with TRBJ2-3, with D hard to call. Germline V gene sequence: CDR1 KGHSH, CDR2 LQKENI. CDR3 length: 13 amino acids. The V end was cut by 8 bases, the J end by 4 bases, with 13 bases between. The CDR3 reads CASTKDASDTQYF. In DNA, the CDR3 is TGTGCCAGCACAAAAGATGCATCAGATACGCAGTATTTT.

Only one count was recorded for this clone. The chain has TRBV5-1 and TRBJ1-6; D unresolved. The CDR3 loop spans 14 amino acids. V dropped 4 bases and J dropped 6 bases, with 11 bases sitting between them. Germline loops: CDR1 SGHRS, CDR2 YFSETQ. The CDR3, as DNA: TGCGCCAGCAGCCTGCGAATCGCTAATTCACCCCTCCACTTT. Its protein is CASSLRIANSPLHF. The variable domain in full, completed from reference TRBV5-1 and TRBJ1-6, reads KAGVTQTPRYLIKTRGQQVTLSCSPISGHRSVSWYQQTPGQGLQFLFEYFSETQRNKGNFPGRFSGRQFSNSRSEMNVSTLELGDSALYLCASSLRIANSPLHFGNGTRLTVT.

The chain employs TRBV7-8 and TRBJ2-1; a weak D match, TRBD1 (7 bases). The ends were cut back, 1 base at V and 5 bases at J, with 15 bases in the middle. The CDR3 consists of 16 residues. Germline V lookup: CDR1 SGHVS, CDR2 FQNEAQ. This CDR3 reads CASSLDRRGHNNEQFF. The CDR3 coding sequence is TGTGCCAGCAGCTTAGACCGGAGGGGGCATAACAATGAGCAGTTCTTC.

J is TRBJ2-2 and V is TRBV7-6, with TRBD2 as a possible D gene (5 bases). Per the germline V gene, CDR1 is SGHVS and CDR2 is FNYEAQ. There are 17 residues in the CDR3. V gave up 2 bases and J gave up 4 bases, with 17 bases separating them. CDR3 region: CASSLKFGSLGTGELFF. As DNA, the CDR3 is TGTGCCAGCAGCTTAAAGTTTGGGAGTCTGGGCACCGGGGAGCTGTTTTTT.

The chain couples TRBV10-3 to TRBJ2-1; TRBD1 matches at 8 bases. V lost 11 bases to trimming and J lost 2 bases; unmatched junction nucleotides: 14. CDR3 length: 16 amino acids. From germline, CDR1 is ENHRY and CDR2 SYGVKD. The DNA of the CDR3 is TGTGCCTCCTGCCCCGGGCAGGGGGCCACCTACAATGAGCAGTTCTTC. It codes for CASCPGQGATYNEQFF.

The chain joins TRBV6-1 to TRBJ2-4, with TRBD2 as a possible D gene (5 bases). The germline CDR1 and CDR2 sequences are MNHNS and SASEGT. The ends were cut back, 1 base at V and 8 bases at J, with 18 bases in the middle. The CDR3 runs 16 residues. DNA of the CDR3: TGTGCCAGCAGTGAAGTTGTCTTCACCTCCGGGGACATTCAGTACTTC. Translation gives CASSEVVFTSGDIQYF.

This clone was seen a handful of times. This rearrangement joins TRBV6-5 to TRBJ1-1; 7 nucleotides line up with TRBD1. Trimming took 7 bases from V and 0 from J; bases not matched to a gene: 8. CDR1 and CDR2 (germline): MNHEY, SVGAGI. The CDR3 contains 15 residues. The CDR3, as DNA: TGTGCCAGCATTCGGACAGGTATCCTGAACACTGAAGCTTTCTTT. Encoded protein: CASIRTGILNTEAFF.

J is TRBJ1-1 and V is TRBV7-9; no firm D call. V was pared by 3 bases and J by 0 bases, with 8 bases between. The CDR3 is made up of 14 amino acids. The germline V gene encodes CDR1 SEHNR and CDR2 FQNEAQ (reference sequence). CDR3 region: CASSLAALNTEAFF. The CDR3 DNA reads TGTGCCAGCAGCTTGGCGGCGTTGAACACTGAAGCTTTCTTT.

The V gene is TRBV2, the J gene TRBJ2-5; either TRBD1 or TRBD2 may fit D (6 bases each). Germline V gene data show CDR1 as SNHLY and CDR2 as FYNNEI. Trimming removed 11 bases at V and 0 bases at J, with 16 bases between. CDR3 size: 14 residues. CDR3 protein: CAGKKGGNQETQYF. In DNA form, the CDR3 reads TGTGCCGGAAAAAAGGGGGGCAACCAAGAGACCCAGTACTTC.

Worth noting for this clone: Germline and junction disagree at one end, which may indicate a read error. The chain has TRBV7-2 and TRBJ2-3, with D perhaps TRBD1 (6 bases). There are 13 residues in the CDR3. Germline assignment: CDR1 SGHTA and CDR2 FQGNSA. The CDR3 DNA is TGTGCCAGCAGCCCGCCGGCAGACAGGTGGGAAGATTTT. Its translation: CASSPPADRWEDF.

The chain employs TRBV5-1 and TRBJ1-2; 7 bases fit TRBD1. V lost 3 bases to trimming and J lost 4 bases; unmatched junction nucleotides: 6. CDR3 length: 14 amino acids. CDR1 and CDR2 from the germline V gene are SGHRS and YFSETQ. The CDR3 loop reads CASSSPGTAYGYTF. In DNA form, the CDR3 reads TGCGCCAGCAGCTCGCCTGGGACAGCCTATGGCTACACCTTC.

The chain combines TRBV27 with TRBJ1-5; the D gene is possibly TRBD1 (6 bases). Germline loops: CDR1 MNHEY, CDR2 SMNVEV (reference sequence). This CDR3 spans 15 amino acids. V dropped 6 bases and J dropped 6 bases, with 18 bases sitting between them. The CDR3 nucleotides read TGTGCCAGCAGGTCCCAGGGGCCCGGCGTTCAGCCCCAGCATTTT. Protein product: CASRSQGPGVQPQHF.

Only a few counts were recorded for this clone. The chain has TRBV9 and TRBJ2-7; tentative D call: TRBD1 (7 bases). The germline V gene encodes CDR1 SGDLS and CDR2 YYNGEE. The V and J ends lost 2 bases and 7 bases respectively, with 10 bases between them. The CDR3 covers 12 residues. This chain's CDR3 is CASSVQGGEQYF. The CDR3 DNA reads TGTGCCAGCAGCGTCCAGGGGGGTGAGCAGTACTTC.